These 21 T cell receptor beta chains share one sample of origin, sequenced in a study of OX40 agonist ivuxolimab in advanced cancers. Libraries were prepared through the immunoSEQ multiplex PCR assay. Drawn from immuneACCESS, this table holds only the in-frame rearrangements with V and J called that TCRdb kept. Clones are partly lost; checked studies trace under half to an unresolved V gene and leave the rest unexplained. The sample table records 45,000 to 65,000 clones; approximately 87% of these occur just once. The top ten clones comprise roughly 1.8% of the sample. The source material was CD4+ or CD8+ T cells sorted from blood, sampled in a trial of the OX40 agonist ivuxolimab. These receptors all stem from an adult with an advanced solid tumor such as melanoma, head and neck, liver or kidney cancer.

The chain combines TRBV5-8 with TRBJ1-1; D uncertain. Per the germline V gene, CDR1 is SGHTS and CDR2 is YDEGEE. This CDR3 is built from 11 residues. The V end lost 0 bases, the J end lost 5 bases, and 2 bases lay between the germline ends. DNA for the CDR3: TGTGCCAGCAGCTTGGCTACTGAAGCTTTCTTT. Translated, it gives CASSLATEAFF.

The rearrangement joins TRBV27 to TRBJ1-4; D is unclear. The germline V gene has CDR1 MNHEY and CDR2 SMNVEV (reference sequence). The CDR3 has 12 amino acids. V lost 6 bases to trimming and J lost 12 bases, with 14 bases between them. This CDR3 reads CASRLEAGQLFF. The CDR3 bases are TGTGCCAGCAGGTTAGAGGCAGGCCAACTGTTTTTT. The variable domain in full, completed from reference TRBV27 and TRBJ1-4, reads EAQVTQNPRYLITVTGKKLTVTCSQNMNHEYMSWYRQDPGLGLRQIYYSMNVEVTDKGDVPEGYKVSRKEKRNFPLILESPSPNQTSLYFCASRLEAGQLFFGSGTQLSVL.

The genes are TRBV28 and TRBJ2-1; TRBD2 aligns across 12 bases. V gave up 7 bases and J gave up 8 bases; unmatched junction bases: 6. Germline CDR1 MDHEN, CDR2 SYDVKM. The CDR3 totals 14 residues. CDR3 coding DNA: TGTGCCAGCACCCCTAGCGGGAGGGGAGATGAGCAGTTCTTC. It codes for CASTPSGRGDEQFF.

The chain carries TRBV10-1 and TRBJ1-2, with D possibly matching TRBD1 (5 bases). From germline, CDR1 is WNHNN and CDR2 SYGVQD (reference sequence). CDR3 size: 14 residues. The ends were cut back, 2 bases at V and 6 bases at J, with 13 bases in the middle. CDR3 in DNA: TGCGCCAGCAGTGAGAGCGGCAGGGAGGATGGCTACACCTTC. It is translated as CASSESGREDGYTF.

The J gene is TRBJ2-1, the V gene TRBV19; D is perhaps TRBD1 or TRBD2 (5 bases each). The germline V and J ends were trimmed by 3 bases and 5 bases, with 23 bases remaining between them. Germline CDR1 LNHDA, CDR2 SQIVND (reference sequence). The CDR3 runs to 18 residues. The chain's CDR3 is CASSIPYRDQGKNNEQFF. For the CDR3, the DNA is TGTGCCAGTAGTATTCCTTACCGGGACCAGGGTAAGAACAATGAGCAGTTCTTC.

This clone came up once. The chain joins TRBV15 to TRBJ2-2; the D call may be TRBD1 or TRBD2 (5 bases each). The CDR3 runs to 14 residues. V lost 1 base and J 5 bases, leaving 8 bases between the germline ends. Germline loops: CDR1 LNHNV, CDR2 YYDKDF (reference sequence). The CDR3 loop is CATSRGGNTGELFF. CDR3 in DNA: TGTGCCACCAGCAGAGGGGGGAATACCGGGGAGCTGTTTTTT.

The chain links TRBV28 to TRBJ2-4; 12 positions agree with TRBD2. CDR1 and CDR2 from the germline V gene are MDHEN and SYDVKM. The CDR3 runs 16 residues. Trimming removed 7 bases from V and 5 bases from J; junction bases left unmatched: 9. The CDR3 nucleotides are TGTGCCAGCACCCCGACTAGCGGGAGAGGCGAAAACATTCAGTACTTC. Translating gives CASTPTSGRGENIQYF. Filled out from reference TRBV28 and TRBJ2-4, the complete variable domain reads DVKVTQSSRYLVKRTGEKVFLECVQDMDHENMFWYRQDPGLGLRLIYFSYDVKMKEKGDIPEGYSVSREKKERFSLILESASTNQTSMYLCASTPTSGRGENIQYFGAGTRLSVL.

This clone was picked up a small number of times. The V gene is TRBV6-1, the J gene TRBJ1-1; no firm D call. This CDR3 comprises 14 residues. V lost 5 bases and J lost 4, with 14 bases in between. Germline values: CDR1 MNHNS, CDR2 SASEGT. The CDR3 DNA sequence: TGTGCCAGCAGTCTGGACCCTAGAGGCACTGAAGCTTTCTTT. This sequence encodes CASSLDPRGTEAFF.

J is TRBJ1-1 and V is TRBV2; TRBD1 agrees at 8 bases. V was pared by 6 bases and J by 2 bases, with 2 bases of the junction left unmatched. Germline V lookup: CDR1 SNHLY, CDR2 FYNNEI. This CDR3 is 13 amino acids long. Written as DNA, the CDR3 is TGTGCCAGCAGGGACAGGGAAAACACTGAAGCTTTCTTT. Protein: CASRDRENTEAFF. The variable domain in full, completed from reference TRBV2 and TRBJ1-1, reads EPEVTQTPSHQVTQMGQEVILRCVPISNHLYFYWYRQILGQKVEFLVSFYNNEISEKSEIFDDQFSVERPDGSNFTLKIRSTKLEDSAMYFCASRDRENTEAFFGQGTRLTVV.

In its sample, this clone ranks as medium-sized. V usage is TRBV4-1 and J usage is TRBJ1-4; a weak D match, TRBD1 (5 bases). Germline V gene sequence: CDR1 MGHRA, CDR2 YSYEKL. This CDR3 is 14 amino acids long. Trimming cost V 4 bases and J 3 bases, with 9 bases left between them. Written as DNA, the CDR3 is TGCGCCAGCAGCCCCAGGGTACCTAATGAAAAACTGTTTTTT. It yields the protein CASSPRVPNEKLFF.

This rearrangement joins TRBV19 to TRBJ1-4; no reliable D call. There are 15 residues in the CDR3. Per germline, CDR1 LNHDA and CDR2 SQIVND (reference sequence). The V gene lost 1 base and the J gene lost 0 bases, with 6 bases spanning the gap. CDR3: CASSIVRPTNEKLFF. The CDR3 nucleotides read TGTGCCAGTAGTATAGTGAGGCCAACTAATGAAAAACTGTTTTTT. Full variable domain (outside the CDR3, taken from reference TRBV19 and TRBJ1-4): DGGITQSPKYLFRKEGQNVTLSCEQNLNHDAMYWYRQDPGQGLRLIYYSQIVNDFQKGDIAEGYSVSREKKESFPLTVTSAQKNPTAFYLCASSIVRPTNEKLFFGSGTQLSVL.

V and J are TRBV9 and TRBJ2-2; possibly TRBD2 for D (5 bases). V was trimmed by 3 bases and J by 5 bases, leaving 26 bases between them. Germline V CDR1 and CDR2: SGDLS, YYNGEE. CDR3 size: 19 residues. Here the CDR3 DNA reads TGTGCCAGCAGCGGTCCCCCCCCCGGTCGCCATGCGGGTACCGGGGAGCTGTTTTTT. Residues: CASSGPPPGRHAGTGELFF.

This clone showed up just once. The chain uses TRBV19 and TRBJ2-1; 7 nucleotides line up with TRBD1. The V segment lost 11 bases and the J segment 8 bases; nucleotides outside the gene matches: 6. Germline values: CDR1 LNHDA, CDR2 SQIVND (reference sequence). The CDR3 has 11 amino acids. CDR3 DNA sequence: TGTGCCTCAGGGGGTTACTATGAGCAGTTCTTC. This gives the protein CASGGYYEQFF.

The chain couples TRBV9 to TRBJ2-1; TRBD2 agrees at 7 bases. V was pared by 5 bases and J by 3 bases, with 5 bases of the junction left unmatched. The CDR3 has 14 amino acids. From germline, CDR1 is SGDLS and CDR2 YYNGEE. The CDR3 DNA is TGTGCCAGCAGTTTCGGGACTATCTACAATGAGCAGTTCTTC. It translates to CASSFGTIYNEQFF.

The chain links TRBV28 to TRBJ2-1; D may be TRBD2 (6 bases). V dropped 10 bases and J dropped 1 base, with 11 bases sitting between them. This CDR3 comprises 13 residues. From germline, CDR1 is MDHEN and CDR2 SYDVKM. The CDR3 loop is CATRTNSYNEQFF. Here the CDR3 DNA reads TGTGCCACCCGGACTAATTCCTACAATGAGCAGTTCTTC.

The rearrangement joins TRBV5-8 to TRBJ1-2, with a possible D match to TRBD1 (6 bases). Germline CDR1 SGHTS, CDR2 YDEGEE. The CDR3 is made up of 14 amino acids. V was trimmed by 1 base and J by 1 base, leaving 8 bases between them. The CDR3 spells CASSLTGYNYGYTF. The CDR3 DNA follows: TGTGCCAGCAGCTTGACAGGGTATAACTATGGCTACACCTTC.

This clone was picked up a small number of times. J is TRBJ1-5 and V is TRBV7-8; no definite D call. The V and J ends lost 4 bases and 6 bases respectively, with 16 bases between them. This CDR3 is 15 amino acids long. Germline-derived CDR1 and CDR2 are SGHVS and FQNEAQ. The CDR3, as DNA: TGTGCCAGCAGCTCCAATCTGGGCTCCGGTCAGCCCCAGCATTTT. Amino acids: CASSSNLGSGQPQHF.

The chain carries TRBV6-5 and TRBJ2-7; TRBD2 matches at 15 bases. Germline CDR1 and CDR2: MNHEY and SVGAGI. Trimming cost V 6 bases and J 5 bases; bases outside gene matches: 5. This CDR3 spans 15 amino acids. The CDR3 spells CASSGGLAGGDEQYF. As DNA, the CDR3 is TGTGCCAGCAGCGGGGGACTAGCGGGAGGAGACGAGCAGTACTTC.

V is TRBV25-1 and J is TRBJ2-3; TRBD2 might be the D (7 bases). V lost 7 bases, J lost 6 bases, and 14 bases lay in between. The CDR3 is 13 amino acids. Germline CDR1 and CDR2: MGHDK and SYGVNS. The CDR3 spells CASTPAGADTQYF. Here the CDR3 DNA reads TGTGCCAGCACCCCCGCGGGGGCGGATACGCAGTATTTT.

This clone was detected only once. The genes are TRBV18 and TRBJ2-1, with 7 bases aligning to TRBD1. V gave up 3 bases and J gave up 8 bases; unmatched junction bases: 4. The CDR3 spans 13 residues. Germline V gene lookup returns CDR1 KGHSH and CDR2 LQKENI. CDR3 sequence: CASSPKGADEQFF. CDR3 in DNA: TGTGCCAGCTCACCGAAGGGGGCGGATGAGCAGTTCTTC.

V usage is TRBV7-6 and J usage is TRBJ2-6; D is possibly TRBD1 (6 bases). Trimming pared 3 bases from V and 2 bases from J, leaving 14 bases between. CDR1 SGHVS and CDR2 FNYEAQ come from the germline V gene. The CDR3 length is 17 residues. CDR3 nucleotide sequence: TGTGCCAGCAGCTTTAGAGGGGGTCCGACTGGGGCCAACGTCCTGACTTTC. Translating it yields CASSFRGGPTGANVLTF.